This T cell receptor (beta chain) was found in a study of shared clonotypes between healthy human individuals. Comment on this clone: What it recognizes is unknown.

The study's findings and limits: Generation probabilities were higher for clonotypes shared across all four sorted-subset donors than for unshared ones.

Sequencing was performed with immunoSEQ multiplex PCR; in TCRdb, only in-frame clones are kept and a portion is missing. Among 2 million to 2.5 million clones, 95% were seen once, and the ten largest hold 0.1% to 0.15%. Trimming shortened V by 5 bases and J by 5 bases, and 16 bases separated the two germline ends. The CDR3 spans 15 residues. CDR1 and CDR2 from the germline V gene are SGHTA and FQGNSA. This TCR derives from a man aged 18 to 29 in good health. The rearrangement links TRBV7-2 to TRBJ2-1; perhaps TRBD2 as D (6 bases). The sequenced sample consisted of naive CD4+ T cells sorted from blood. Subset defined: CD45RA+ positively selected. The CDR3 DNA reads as TGTGCCAGCAGCCATCCGGGAGCGGGCGACAATGAGCAGTTCTTC. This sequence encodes CASSHPGAGDNEQFF.